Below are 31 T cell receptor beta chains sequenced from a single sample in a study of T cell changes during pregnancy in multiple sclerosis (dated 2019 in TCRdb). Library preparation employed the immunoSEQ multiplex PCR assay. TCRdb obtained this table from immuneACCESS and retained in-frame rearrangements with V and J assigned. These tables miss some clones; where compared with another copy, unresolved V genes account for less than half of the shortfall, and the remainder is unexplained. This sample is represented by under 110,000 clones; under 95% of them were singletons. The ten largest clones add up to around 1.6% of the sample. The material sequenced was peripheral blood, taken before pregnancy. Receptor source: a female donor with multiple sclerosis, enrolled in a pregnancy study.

The CDR3 sequence: CASSTRSGRQPQHF. CDR3 bases: TGTGCCAGCAGTACCCGATCGGGTCGTCAGCCCCAGCATTTT. The gene calls are TRBV27 and TRBJ1-5; D gene ambiguous. V was trimmed by 5 bases and J by 6 bases, leaving 14 bases between them. This CDR3 has 14 amino acids. CDR1 is MNHEY, CDR2 SMNVEV, per germline (reference sequence).

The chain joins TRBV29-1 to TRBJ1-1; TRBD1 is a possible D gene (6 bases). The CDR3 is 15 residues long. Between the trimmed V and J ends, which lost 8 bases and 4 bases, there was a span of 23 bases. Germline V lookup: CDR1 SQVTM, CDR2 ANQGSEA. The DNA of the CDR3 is TGCAGCTCTGGGCCCGTACAGGGCCGCGGCACTGAAGCTTTCTTT. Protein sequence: CSSGPVQGRGTEAFF.

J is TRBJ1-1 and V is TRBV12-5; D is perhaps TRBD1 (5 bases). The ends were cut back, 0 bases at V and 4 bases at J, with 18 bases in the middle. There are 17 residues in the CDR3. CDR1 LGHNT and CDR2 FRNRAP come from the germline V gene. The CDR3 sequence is CASGLVIVGRGVTEAFF. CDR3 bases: TGTGCTAGTGGTTTGGTAATAGTAGGTCGGGGGGTCACTGAAGCTTTCTTT. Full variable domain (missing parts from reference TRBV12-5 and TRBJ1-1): DARVTQTPRHKVTEMGQEVTMRCQPILGHNTVFWYRQTMMQGLELLAYFRNRAPLDDSGMPKDRFSAEMPDATLATLKIQPSEPRDSAVYFCASGLVIVGRGVTEAFFGQGTRLTVV.

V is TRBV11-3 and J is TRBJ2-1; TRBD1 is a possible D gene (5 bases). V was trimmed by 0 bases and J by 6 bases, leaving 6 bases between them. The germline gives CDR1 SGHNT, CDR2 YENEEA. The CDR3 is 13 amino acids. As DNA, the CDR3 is TGTGCCAGCAGCTTAGACCAGGGCAATGAGCAGTTCTTC. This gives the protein CASSLDQGNEQFF.

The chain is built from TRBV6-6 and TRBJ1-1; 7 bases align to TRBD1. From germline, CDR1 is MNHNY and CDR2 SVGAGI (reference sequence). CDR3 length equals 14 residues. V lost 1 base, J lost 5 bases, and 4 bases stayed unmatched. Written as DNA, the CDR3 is TGTGCCAGCAGTTACTTGGCAGGGGGAACTGAAGCTTTCTTT. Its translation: CASSYLAGGTEAFF.

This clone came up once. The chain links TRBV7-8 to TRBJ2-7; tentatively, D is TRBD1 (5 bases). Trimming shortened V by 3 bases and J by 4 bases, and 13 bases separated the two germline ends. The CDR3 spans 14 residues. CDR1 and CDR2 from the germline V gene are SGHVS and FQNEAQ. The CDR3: CASSFMTEAYEQYF. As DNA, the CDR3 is TGTGCCAGCAGCTTTATGACAGAAGCATACGAGCAGTACTTC.

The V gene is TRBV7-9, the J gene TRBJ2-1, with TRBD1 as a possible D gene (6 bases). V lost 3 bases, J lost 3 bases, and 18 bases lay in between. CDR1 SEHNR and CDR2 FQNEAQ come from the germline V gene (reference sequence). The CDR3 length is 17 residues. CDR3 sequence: CASSFNRVPGVYNEQFF. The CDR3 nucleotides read TGTGCCAGCAGCTTTAATAGAGTACCAGGGGTCTACAATGAGCAGTTCTTC.

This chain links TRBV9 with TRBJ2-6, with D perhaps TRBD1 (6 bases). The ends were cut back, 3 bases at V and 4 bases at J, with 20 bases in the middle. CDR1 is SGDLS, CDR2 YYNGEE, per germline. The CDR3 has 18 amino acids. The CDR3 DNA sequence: TGTGCCAGCAGCGCCCCGGGACACCCCCTTCTCGGGGCCAACGTCCTGACTTTC. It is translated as CASSAPGHPLLGANVLTF.

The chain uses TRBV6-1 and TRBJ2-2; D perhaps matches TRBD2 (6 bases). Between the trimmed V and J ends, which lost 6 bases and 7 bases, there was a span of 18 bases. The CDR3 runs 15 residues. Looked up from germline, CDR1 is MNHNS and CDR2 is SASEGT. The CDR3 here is CASRPGLSYVGELFF. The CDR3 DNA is TGTGCCAGCAGACCGGGACTCTCTTATGTCGGGGAGCTGTTTTTT.

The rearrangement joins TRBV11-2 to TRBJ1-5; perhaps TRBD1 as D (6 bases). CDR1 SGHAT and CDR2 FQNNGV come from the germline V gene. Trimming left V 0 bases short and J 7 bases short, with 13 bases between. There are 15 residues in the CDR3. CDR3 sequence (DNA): TGTGCCAGCAGCTTAGAGCGTGGCAGGGGACAGCCCCAGCATTTT. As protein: CASSLERGRGQPQHF.

As DNA, the CDR3 is TGTGCCTGGAGTGTAGGTACTAGAAACAATGAGCAGTTCTTC. This gives the protein CAWSVGTRNNEQFF. J is TRBJ2-1 and V is TRBV30, with D tentatively TRBD2 (5 bases). V lost 0 bases and J 5 bases, leaving 11 bases between the germline ends. This CDR3 is 14 amino acids long. Per germline, CDR1 GTSNPN and CDR2 SVGIG (reference sequence).

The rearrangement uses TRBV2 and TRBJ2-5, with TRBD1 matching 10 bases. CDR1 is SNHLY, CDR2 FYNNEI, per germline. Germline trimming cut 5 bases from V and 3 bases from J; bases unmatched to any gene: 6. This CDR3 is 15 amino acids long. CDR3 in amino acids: CASSPGQGVEETQYF. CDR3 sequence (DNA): TGTGCCAGCAGTCCCGGACAGGGGGTGGAAGAGACCCAGTACTTC.

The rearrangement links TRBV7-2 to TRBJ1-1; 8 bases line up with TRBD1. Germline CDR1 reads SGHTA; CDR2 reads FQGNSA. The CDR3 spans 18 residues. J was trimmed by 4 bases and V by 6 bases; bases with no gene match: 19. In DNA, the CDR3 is TGTGCCAGCAGACAAGGACAGGGAGAAATCATGGGAGCCACTGAAGCTTTCTTT. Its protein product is CASRQGQGEIMGATEAFF.

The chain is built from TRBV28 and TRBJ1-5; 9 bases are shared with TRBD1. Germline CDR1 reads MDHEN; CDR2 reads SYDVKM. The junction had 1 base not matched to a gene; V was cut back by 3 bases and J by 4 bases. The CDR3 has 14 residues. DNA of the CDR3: TGTGCCAGCAGTTTGGGGACAGGGAATCAGCCCCAGCATTTT. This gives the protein CASSLGTGNQPQHF.

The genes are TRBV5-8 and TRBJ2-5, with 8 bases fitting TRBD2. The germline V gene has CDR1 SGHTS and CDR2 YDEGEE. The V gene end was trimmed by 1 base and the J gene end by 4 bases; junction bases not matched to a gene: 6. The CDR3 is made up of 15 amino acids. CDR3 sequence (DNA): TGTGCCAGCAGCTTGTTAACGGGAGGGCCAGAGACCCAGTACTTC. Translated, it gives CASSLLTGGPETQYF.

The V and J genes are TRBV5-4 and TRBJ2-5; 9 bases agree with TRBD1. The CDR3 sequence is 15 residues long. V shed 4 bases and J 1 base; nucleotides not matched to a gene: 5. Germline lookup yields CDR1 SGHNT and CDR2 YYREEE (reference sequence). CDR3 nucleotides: TGTGCCAGCAGCACAGGACAGGGGATCCAAGAGACCCAGTACTTC. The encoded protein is CASSTGQGIQETQYF.

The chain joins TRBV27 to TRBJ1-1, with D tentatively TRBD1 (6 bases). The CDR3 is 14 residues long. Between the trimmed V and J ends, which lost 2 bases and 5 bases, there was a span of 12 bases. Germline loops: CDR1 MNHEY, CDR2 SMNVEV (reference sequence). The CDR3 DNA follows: TGTGCCAGCAGTTTAACAGGGAGGGTAACTGAAGCTTTCTTT. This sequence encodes CASSLTGRVTEAFF.

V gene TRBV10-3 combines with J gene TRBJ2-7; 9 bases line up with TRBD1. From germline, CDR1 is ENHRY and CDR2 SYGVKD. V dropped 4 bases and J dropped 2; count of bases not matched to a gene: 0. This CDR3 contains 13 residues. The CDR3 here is CAISGQGAYEQYF. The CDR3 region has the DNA TGTGCCATCAGTGGACAGGGGGCCTACGAGCAGTACTTC.

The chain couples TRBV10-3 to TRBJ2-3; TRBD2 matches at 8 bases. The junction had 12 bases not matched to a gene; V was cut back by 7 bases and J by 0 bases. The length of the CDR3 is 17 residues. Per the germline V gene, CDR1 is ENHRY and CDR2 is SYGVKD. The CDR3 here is CAIIASGPRTSTDTQYF. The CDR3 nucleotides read TGTGCCATCATCGCTAGCGGGCCTCGCACTAGCACAGATACGCAGTATTTT.

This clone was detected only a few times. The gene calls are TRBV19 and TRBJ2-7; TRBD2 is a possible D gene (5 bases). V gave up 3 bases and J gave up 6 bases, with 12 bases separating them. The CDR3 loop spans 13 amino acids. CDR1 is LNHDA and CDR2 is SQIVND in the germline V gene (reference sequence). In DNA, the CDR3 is TGTGCCAGTAGTATTCCGGGAATATCCGAGCAGTACTTC. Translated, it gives CASSIPGISEQYF.

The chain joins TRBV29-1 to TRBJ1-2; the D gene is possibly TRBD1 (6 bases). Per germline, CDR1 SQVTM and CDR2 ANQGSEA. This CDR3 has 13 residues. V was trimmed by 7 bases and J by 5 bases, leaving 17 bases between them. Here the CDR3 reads CSATGQGFYGYTF. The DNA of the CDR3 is TGCAGCGCCACAGGCCAGGGGTTTTATGGCTACACCTTC.

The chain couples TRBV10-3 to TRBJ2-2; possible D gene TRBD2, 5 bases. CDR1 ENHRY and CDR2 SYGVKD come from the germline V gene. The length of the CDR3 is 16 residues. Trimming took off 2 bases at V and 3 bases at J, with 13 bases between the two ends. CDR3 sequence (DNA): TGTGCCATCAGTGAGCCCGGGGAAATATACACCGGGGAGCTGTTTTTT. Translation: CAISEPGEIYTGELFF.

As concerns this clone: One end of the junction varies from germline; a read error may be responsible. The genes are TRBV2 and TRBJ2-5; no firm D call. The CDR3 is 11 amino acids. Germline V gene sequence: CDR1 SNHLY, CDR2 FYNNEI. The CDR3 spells CASRHGVDGHF. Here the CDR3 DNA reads TGTGCCAGCAGGCACGGAGTCGATGGCCACTTC.

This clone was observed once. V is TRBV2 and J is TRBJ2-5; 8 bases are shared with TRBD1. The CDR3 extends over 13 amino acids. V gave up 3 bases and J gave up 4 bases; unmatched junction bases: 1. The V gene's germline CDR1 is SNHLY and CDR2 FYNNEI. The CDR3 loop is CASSDRGRETQYF. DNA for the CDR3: TGTGCCAGCAGTGACAGGGGGCGAGAGACCCAGTACTTC.

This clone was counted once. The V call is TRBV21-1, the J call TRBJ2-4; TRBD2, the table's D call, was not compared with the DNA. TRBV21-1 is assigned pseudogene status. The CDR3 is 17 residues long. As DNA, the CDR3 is TGTGCCAGCAGCAAAAGGCCCGCGCTAGCGGGGAAAAACATTCAGTACTTC. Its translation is CASSKRPALAGKNIQYF.

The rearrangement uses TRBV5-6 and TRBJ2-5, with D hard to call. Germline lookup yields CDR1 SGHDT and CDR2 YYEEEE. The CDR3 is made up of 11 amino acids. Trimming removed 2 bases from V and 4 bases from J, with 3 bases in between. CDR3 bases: TGTGCCAGCAGCTTCGGAGAGACCCAGTACTTC. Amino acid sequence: CASSFGETQYF.

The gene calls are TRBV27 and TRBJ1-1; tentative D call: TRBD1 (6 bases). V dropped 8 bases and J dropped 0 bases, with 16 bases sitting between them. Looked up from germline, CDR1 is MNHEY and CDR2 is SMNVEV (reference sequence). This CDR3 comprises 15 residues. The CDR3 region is CASSRPGTLNTEAFF. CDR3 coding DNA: TGTGCCAGCTCGAGGCCCGGGACACTGAACACTGAAGCTTTCTTT.

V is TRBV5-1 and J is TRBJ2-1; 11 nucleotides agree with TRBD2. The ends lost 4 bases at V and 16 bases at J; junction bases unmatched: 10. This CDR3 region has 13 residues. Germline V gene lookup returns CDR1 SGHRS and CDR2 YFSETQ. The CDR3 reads CASSPKGLAVYFF. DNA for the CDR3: TGCGCCAGCAGCCCGAAGGGACTAGCGGTTTATTTCTTC.

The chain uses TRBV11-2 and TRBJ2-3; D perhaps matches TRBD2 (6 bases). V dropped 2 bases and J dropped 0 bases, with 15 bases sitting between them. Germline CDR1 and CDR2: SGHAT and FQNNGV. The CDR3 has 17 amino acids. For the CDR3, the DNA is TGTGCCAGCAGCTTAAGCTTCGCGGGGCCTAGCACAGATACGCAGTATTTT. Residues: CASSLSFAGPSTDTQYF.

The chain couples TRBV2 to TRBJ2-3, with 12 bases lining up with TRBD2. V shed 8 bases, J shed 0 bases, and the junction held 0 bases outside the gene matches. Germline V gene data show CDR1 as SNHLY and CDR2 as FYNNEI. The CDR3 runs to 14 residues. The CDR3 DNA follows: TGTGCCAGCGGACTAGCGGGGAGCACAGATACGCAGTATTTT. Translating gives CASGLAGSTDTQYF.

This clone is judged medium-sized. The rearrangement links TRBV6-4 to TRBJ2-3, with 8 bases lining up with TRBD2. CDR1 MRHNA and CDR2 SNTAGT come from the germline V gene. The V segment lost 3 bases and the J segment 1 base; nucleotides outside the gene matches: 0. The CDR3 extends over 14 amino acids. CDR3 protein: CASSERGGTDTQYF. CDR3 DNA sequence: TGTGCCAGCAGTGAGCGGGGGGGCACAGATACGCAGTATTTT.